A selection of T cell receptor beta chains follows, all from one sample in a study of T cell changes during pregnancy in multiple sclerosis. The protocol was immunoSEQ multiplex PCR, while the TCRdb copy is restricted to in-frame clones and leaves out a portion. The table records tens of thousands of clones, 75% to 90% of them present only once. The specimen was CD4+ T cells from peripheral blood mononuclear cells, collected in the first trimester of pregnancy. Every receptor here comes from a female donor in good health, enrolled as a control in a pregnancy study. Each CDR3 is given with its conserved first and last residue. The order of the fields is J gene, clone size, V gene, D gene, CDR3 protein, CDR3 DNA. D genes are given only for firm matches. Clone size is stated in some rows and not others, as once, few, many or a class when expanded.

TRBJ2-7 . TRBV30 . CAWMAVPTYEQYF TGTGCCTGGATGGCTGTCCCCACCTACGAGCAGTACTTC
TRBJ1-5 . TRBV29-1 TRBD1 CSVGTGTDQPQHF TGCAGCGTTGGGACAGGAACTGATCAGCCCCAGCATTTT
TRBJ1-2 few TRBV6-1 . CASSERRGNYYGYTF TGTGCCAGCAGTGAACGACGAGGTAATTACTATGGCTACACCTTC
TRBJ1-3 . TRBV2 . CASRTGSGNTIYF TGTGCCAGCAGGACAGGCTCTGGAAACACCATATATTTT
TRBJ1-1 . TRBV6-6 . CASSYGGRTEAFF TGTGCCAGCAGTTACGGGGGGAGGACTGAAGCTTTCTTT
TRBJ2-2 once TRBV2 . CASSDDGGAWRELFF TGTGCCAGCAGTGATGATGGGGGGGCCTGGCGGGAGCTGTTTTTT
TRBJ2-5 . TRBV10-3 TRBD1 CAIRGQGGEETQYF TGTGCCATCCGGGGACAGGGAGGAGAAGAGACCCAGTACTTC
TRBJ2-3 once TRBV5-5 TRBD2 CASSTGPGRADTQYF TGTGCCAGCAGCACGGGTCCCGGGAGGGCAGATACGCAGTATTTT
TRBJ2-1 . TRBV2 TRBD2 CASAGEISNEQFF TGTGCCAGCGCGGGAGAGATAAGCAATGAGCAGTTCTTC
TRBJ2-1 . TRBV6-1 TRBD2 CASSVWARRGVEQFF TGTGCCAGCAGTGTTTGGGCTAGACGGGGGGTTGAGCAGTTCTTC
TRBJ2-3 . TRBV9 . CASSAVLGSVTQYF TGTGCCAGCAGCGCTGTGTTAGGAAGCGTTACGCAGTATTTT
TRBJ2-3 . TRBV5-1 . CASSLGGETDTQYF TGCGCCAGCAGCTTGGGGGGAGAAACAGATACGCAGTATTTT
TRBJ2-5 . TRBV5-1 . CASSLGGKSETQYF TGCGCCAGCAGCTTGGGAGGGAAGAGCGAGACCCAGTACTTC
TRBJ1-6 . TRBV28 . CASRGGYSYNSPLHF TGTGCCAGCAGGGGAGGGTACTCCTATAATTCACCCCTCCACTTT
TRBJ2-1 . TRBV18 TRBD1 CASSPQGQGGHEQFF TGTGCCAGCTCACCCCAGGGACAGGGTGGCCATGAGCAGTTCTTC
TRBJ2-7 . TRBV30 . CAWSVGGFKGEQYF TGTGCCTGGAGTGTCGGGGGTTTTAAAGGCGAGCAGTACTTC
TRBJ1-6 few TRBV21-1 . CASSLGYSGTGRLCNSPLHF TGTGCCAGCAGCTTGGGATACTCCGGGACAGGGAGATTATGTAATTCACCCCTCCACTTT
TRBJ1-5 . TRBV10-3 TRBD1 CAISPQGASNQPQHF TGTGCCATCAGTCCACAGGGGGCAAGCAATCAGCCCCAGCATTTT
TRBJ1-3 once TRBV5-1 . CASGRGTGNTIYF TGCGCCAGCGGAAGGGGCACTGGAAACACCATATATTTT
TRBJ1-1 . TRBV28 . CASSGSGRAFF TGTGCCAGCAGCGGGAGCGGGAGGGCTTTCTTT
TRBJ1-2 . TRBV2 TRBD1 CASSEARQGNYGYTF TGTGCCAGCAGTGAAGCGCGACAGGGGAACTATGGCTACACCTTC
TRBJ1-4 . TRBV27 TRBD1 CASSFGDRDDEKLFF TGTGCCAGCAGTTTCGGGGACAGGGACGATGAAAAACTGTTTTTT
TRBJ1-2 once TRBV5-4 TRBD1 CASSLLGQLYGYTF TGTGCCAGCAGCTTGTTGGGACAGCTTTATGGCTACACCTTC
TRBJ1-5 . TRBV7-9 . CASSFGGQPQHF TGTGCCAGCAGCTTCGGCGGTCAGCCCCAGCATTTT
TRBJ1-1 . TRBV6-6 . CASRDSRGGWTEAFF TGTGCCAGCAGGGACTCCCGGGGAGGATGGACTGAAGCTTTCTTT
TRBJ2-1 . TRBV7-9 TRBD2 CASSLGQAGGPTYNEQFF TGTGCCAGCAGCTTAGGCCAAGCGGGGGGACCTACCTACAATGAGCAGTTCTTC
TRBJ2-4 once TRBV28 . CAIRSGNIQYF TGTGCCATTAGGAGCGGAAACATTCAGTACTTC
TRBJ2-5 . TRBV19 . CASSKAGTWETQYF TGTGCCAGTAGTAAGGCGGGGACCTGGGAGACCCAGTACTTC
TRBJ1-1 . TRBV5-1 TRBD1 CASSWGDRDTEAFF TGCGCCAGCAGTTGGGGGGACAGGGACACTGAAGCTTTCTTT
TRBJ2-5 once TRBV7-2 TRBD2 CASIQVAGLQETQYF TGTGCCAGCATCCAGGTAGCGGGATTACAAGAGACCCAGTACTTC
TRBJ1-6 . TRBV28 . CASSLGRSSYNSPLHF TGTGCCAGCAGTTTAGGCCGGAGCTCCTATAATTCACCCCTCCACTTT
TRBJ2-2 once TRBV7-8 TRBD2 CAIPKAGVRNTGELFF TGTGCCATCCCAAAGGCGGGAGTCAGGAACACCGGGGAGCTGTTTTTT
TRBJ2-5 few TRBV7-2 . CASSPQETQYF TGTGCCAGCAGCCCGCAAGAGACCCAGTACTTC
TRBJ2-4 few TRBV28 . CASSPPGALAKNIQYF TGTGCCAGCAGCCCCCCAGGGGCCTTAGCCAAAAACATTCAGTACTTC
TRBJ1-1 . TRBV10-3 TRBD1 CAISETGGGNTEAFF TGTGCCATCAGTGAGACAGGGGGAGGGAACACTGAAGCTTTCTTT
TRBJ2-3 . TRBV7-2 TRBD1 CASSLTGAGNTDTQYF TGTGCCAGCAGCTTGACAGGGGCCGGGAACACAGATACGCAGTATTTT